The 24 T cell receptor beta chains presented below share a single source sample, sequenced in a study of beta chain features in type 1 diabetes listed by TCRdb under 2018. Libraries were constructed by the immunoSEQ multiplex PCR assay. The entire isolated RNA was reverse transcribed using the High Capacity cDNA Reverse Transcription Kit, and thus expressed TCRB transcripts were sequenced. The immuneACCESS repertoire file appears here via TCRdb, limited to in-frame rearrangements. These files lack a portion of the clones; in checked studies, under half of the deficit traces to unresolved V genes, and the cause of the others is not known. A total of hundreds of thousands of clones appear in this sample, roughly a sixth of them only once. Of the sample, around 0.02% is held by the ten largest clones. The source material was naive CD4+ T cells from blood. In light of the paper, this sample's cell subset or site label describes: true naive CD4+ T cells. All receptors come from a woman aged 18-29 years in good health.

The chain joins TRBV5-4 to TRBJ1-2; 7 bases match TRBD1. V dropped 6 bases and J dropped 4; count of bases not matched to a gene: 6. The CDR3 runs 13 residues. Germline assignment: CDR1 SGHNT and CDR2 YYREEE (reference sequence). The CDR3 region is CASNAGGSYGYTF. CDR3 bases: TGTGCCAGCAACGCAGGGGGTAGCTATGGCTACACCTTC.

The sample holds a few counts of this clone. This rearrangement joins TRBV19 to TRBJ1-5, with a possible D match to TRBD1 (6 bases). Germline lookup yields CDR1 LNHDA and CDR2 SQIVND (reference sequence). This CDR3 spans 16 amino acids. Trimming pared 2 bases from V and 7 bases from J, leaving 18 bases between. The CDR3 protein is CASSIKGHRVRQPQHF. The CDR3 DNA is TGTGCCAGTAGTATAAAGGGCCACAGGGTACGCCAGCCCCAGCATTTT.

The chain recombines TRBV7-2 with TRBJ2-1; D remains ambiguous. The CDR3 is 15 residues long. Germline CDR1 SGHTA, CDR2 FQGNSA. Trimming stripped 6 bases from V and 0 bases from J, with 12 bases between. The CDR3 sequence is CASSQTPSSYNEQFF. Written as DNA, the CDR3 is TGTGCCAGCAGTCAGACTCCGAGCTCCTACAATGAGCAGTTCTTC.

There are a few counts of this clone. The chain employs TRBV2 and TRBJ1-5, with D unclear. Trimming shortened V by 3 bases and J by 6 bases, and 6 bases separated the two germline ends. The germline gives CDR1 SNHLY, CDR2 FYNNEI. This CDR3 comprises 12 residues. The CDR3 loop is CASSDYLQPQHF. The CDR3 DNA is TGTGCCAGCAGTGATTATCTTCAGCCCCAGCATTTT.

V usage is TRBV5-1 and J usage is TRBJ2-7; no clear D. V was clipped by 0 bases and J by 3 bases, with 7 bases between them. Germline V gene data show CDR1 as SGHRS and CDR2 as YFSETQ. The CDR3 spans 13 residues. The CDR3 nucleotides read TGCGCCAGCAGCTTGGGGATGGGCTACGAGCAGTACTTC. Its translation: CASSLGMGYEQYF.

The V and J genes are TRBV6-5 and TRBJ1-2, with D perhaps matching TRBD1 (6 bases). V lost 0 bases, J lost 8 bases, and 10 bases lay in between. Germline V gene lookup returns CDR1 MNHEY and CDR2 SVGAGI. The length of the CDR3 is 13 residues. The CDR3 region is CASSYSGHQGYTF. CDR3 nucleotide sequence: TGTGCCAGCAGTTACTCGGGACACCAGGGCTACACCTTC.

This clone was found a few times. The chain links TRBV28 to TRBJ1-1; maybe TRBD1 (5 bases). Germline assignment: CDR1 MDHEN and CDR2 SYDVKM. The CDR3 extends over 14 amino acids. V was trimmed by 5 bases and J by 1 base, leaving 11 bases between them. CDR3: CASSVGDRNTEAFF. CDR3 DNA sequence: TGTGCCAGCAGTGTAGGTGACAGGAACACTGAAGCTTTCTTT. The whole variable domain, remainder taken from reference TRBV28 and TRBJ1-1, is DVKVTQSSRYLVKRTGEKVFLECVQDMDHENMFWYRQDPGLGLRLIYFSYDVKMKEKGDIPEGYSVSREKKERFSLILESASTNQTSMYLCASSVGDRNTEAFFGQGTRLTVV.

The V and J genes are TRBV19 and TRBJ2-2; 7 bases align to TRBD1. With V trimmed by 2 bases and J by 0 bases, 9 bases remained unmatched. The CDR3 runs to 18 residues. Germline values: CDR1 LNHDA, CDR2 SQIVND (reference sequence). CDR3 region: CASSIQSTGRANTGELFF. CDR3 nucleotides: TGTGCCAGTAGTATACAGTCGACAGGGAGAGCGAACACCGGGGAGCTGTTTTTT.

The V call is TRBV7-2, the J call TRBJ2-7; D could derive from TRBD1 or TRBD2 (6 bases each). Trimming left V 5 bases short and J 6 bases short, with 20 bases between. CDR1 SGHTA and CDR2 FQGNSA come from the germline V gene. The CDR3 runs to 15 residues. CDR3 in DNA: TGTGCCAGCAGCCCCCGACACCTAAAGGGGGGCGAGCAGTACTTC. Protein sequence: CASSPRHLKGGEQYF.

This clone was detected only a few times. V gene TRBV6-5 combines with J gene TRBJ2-3; a weak D match, TRBD2 (7 bases). V was shortened by 3 bases and J by 2 bases, with 15 bases between the two germline ends. Germline V gene sequence: CDR1 MNHEY, CDR2 SVGAGI. The CDR3 has 16 residues. The CDR3 reads CASSYRGAPLTDTQYF. DNA of the CDR3: TGTGCCAGCAGTTATCGGGGGGCCCCCCTCACAGATACGCAGTATTTT.

In this sample, this clone turned up a few times. This sequence joins TRBV28 and TRBJ2-5; a possible D gene is TRBD2 (5 bases). The V end lost 8 bases, the J end lost 3 bases, and 16 bases lay between the germline ends. This CDR3 comprises 14 residues. The germline CDR1 and CDR2 sequences are MDHEN and SYDVKM. The CDR3 loop is CASGGSPVEETQYF. The DNA of the CDR3 is TGTGCCAGCGGCGGGTCCCCGGTCGAAGAGACCCAGTACTTC.

This clone was seen only a few times. J is TRBJ2-7 and V is TRBV5-1; 8 nucleotides match TRBD2. Trimming removed 3 bases from V and 2 bases from J; junction bases left unmatched: 4. This CDR3 has 14 residues. Looked up from germline, CDR1 is SGHRS and CDR2 is YFSETQ. CDR3 region: CASSSIAGTYEQYF. The CDR3 DNA reads TGCGCCAGCAGCTCTATAGCGGGAACCTACGAGCAGTACTTC.

The genes are TRBV19 and TRBJ1-5, with TRBD1 matching 7 bases. After removal of 1 base from V and 6 bases from J, the junction contained 3 bases not matched to a gene. The length of the CDR3 is 14 residues. Per the germline V gene, CDR1 is LNHDA and CDR2 is SQIVND (reference sequence). Here the CDR3 reads CASSIVEGAQPQHF. In DNA, the CDR3 is TGTGCCAGTAGTATAGTGGAGGGGGCTCAGCCCCAGCATTTT.

The genes are TRBV7-2 and TRBJ2-2; 7 nucleotides align to TRBD2. J was trimmed by 4 bases and V by 5 bases; bases with no gene match: 13. This CDR3 region has 17 residues. CDR1 SGHTA and CDR2 FQGNSA come from the germline V gene. CDR3 coding DNA: TGTGCCAGCAGCCGAGGAGGCGGGAGATTTGTCACCGGGGAGCTGTTTTTT. Protein product: CASSRGGGRFVTGELFF.

This clone was observed a few times. The chain has TRBV7-9 and TRBJ1-1, with D unclear. Germline V CDR1 and CDR2: SEHNR, FQNEAQ (reference sequence). The CDR3 is made up of 12 amino acids. Trimming cost V 1 base and J 9 bases, with 9 bases left between them. The CDR3 reads CASSLDFAKAFF. In nucleotides, the CDR3 is TGTGCCAGCAGCTTAGATTTTGCAAAAGCTTTCTTT.

The rearrangement uses TRBV11-2 and TRBJ2-5; D not resolved. Germline V gives CDR1 SGHAT, CDR2 FQNNGV. This CDR3 has 11 residues. The V end lost 4 bases, the J end lost 7 bases, and 7 bases lay between the germline ends. In DNA form, the CDR3 reads TGTGCCAGCAGCTCCCCCCGGACCCAGTACTTC. It yields the protein CASSSPRTQYF.

This clone was detected only a few times. The chain uses TRBV19 and TRBJ2-3; D is unresolved. The CDR3 length is 13 residues. The germline V gene encodes CDR1 LNHDA and CDR2 SQIVND (reference sequence). V lost 7 bases and J 0 bases, leaving 8 bases between the germline ends. This CDR3 is CASKDISTDTQYF. CDR3 DNA sequence: TGTGCCAGTAAAGACATAAGCACAGATACGCAGTATTTT.

Only a few counts were recorded for this clone. The J gene is TRBJ2-5, the V gene TRBV28; D is unclear. The J call may be mistaken, given a closer DNA end match to TRBJ2-7. The CDR3 spans 11 residues. Germline V gives CDR1 MDHEN, CDR2 SYDVKM. CDR3 DNA: TGTGCCAGCAGTTCCACTTACGAGCAGTACTTC. It encodes CASSSTYEQYF.

The genes are TRBV29-1 and TRBJ1-2, with D possibly TRBD1 on 5 matching bases. CDR1 is SQVTM, CDR2 ANQGSEA, per germline. CDR3 size: 14 residues. V was trimmed by 7 bases and J by 4 bases, leaving 19 bases between them. CDR3 region: CSAARDGEVYGYTF. The DNA for the CDR3 is TGCAGCGCCGCCCGGGACGGCGAGGTCTATGGCTACACCTTC.

The chain uses TRBV27 and TRBJ1-2; D is ambiguous. The CDR3 sequence is 17 residues long. The V end was cut by 6 bases, the J end by 1 base, with 21 bases between. Germline CDR1 MNHEY, CDR2 SMNVEV (reference sequence). The CDR3, as DNA: TGTGCCAGCAGCTATCGCCCGATTACGAACCTTAACTATGGCTACACCTTC. It translates to CASSYRPITNLNYGYTF.

As to this clone: The junction does not match germline at one end; this may be a read error. The CDR3 sequence is CASSSRGAPLGEQYF. The CDR3 region has the DNA TGTGCTAGCAGCTCCCGGGGGGCACCTTTGGGGGAGCAGTACTTC. The chain carries TRBV7-7 and TRBJ2-7; D perhaps matches TRBD2 (7 bases). The CDR3 is 15 residues long. From germline, CDR1 is SSHAT and CDR2 FNYEAQ (reference sequence). Filled out from reference TRBV7-7 and TRBJ2-7, the complete variable domain reads GAGVSQSPRYKVTKRGQDVTLRCDPISSHATLYWYQQALGQGPEFLTYFNYEAQPDKSGLPSDRFSAERPEGSISTLTIQRTEQRDSAMYRCASSSRGAPLGEQYFGPGTRLTVT.

For the CDR3, the DNA is TGTGCCAGCAGTGTGCCCGGGAGGCTAGGACTACACTCTGGGGCCAACGTCCTGACTTTC. Its translation is CASSVPGRLGLHSGANVLTF. V usage is TRBV28 and J usage is TRBJ2-6; the match to TRBD2 covers 7 bases. The V gene end was trimmed by 5 bases and the J gene end by 0 bases; junction bases not matched to a gene: 16. Looked up from germline, CDR1 is MDHEN and CDR2 is SYDVKM. The CDR3 has 20 residues.

The V call is TRBV25-1, the J call TRBJ1-2; no clear D gene. The CDR3 runs to 14 residues. The V end was cut by 2 bases, the J end by 1 base, with 8 bases between. Germline values: CDR1 MGHDK, CDR2 SYGVNS. For the CDR3, the DNA is TGTGCCAGCAGTGAAGCAGGTGGTAACTATGGCTACACCTTC. Amino acid sequence: CASSEAGGNYGYTF.

The chain employs TRBV6-1 and TRBJ2-5; possibly TRBD2 for D (5 bases). Germline CDR1 is MNHNS and CDR2 is SASEGT. V gave up 7 bases and J gave up 2 bases, with 8 bases separating them. CDR3 length: 12 amino acids. The CDR3 region is CASNRGQETQYF. CDR3 bases: TGTGCCAGCAACCGGGGTCAAGAGACCCAGTACTTC.